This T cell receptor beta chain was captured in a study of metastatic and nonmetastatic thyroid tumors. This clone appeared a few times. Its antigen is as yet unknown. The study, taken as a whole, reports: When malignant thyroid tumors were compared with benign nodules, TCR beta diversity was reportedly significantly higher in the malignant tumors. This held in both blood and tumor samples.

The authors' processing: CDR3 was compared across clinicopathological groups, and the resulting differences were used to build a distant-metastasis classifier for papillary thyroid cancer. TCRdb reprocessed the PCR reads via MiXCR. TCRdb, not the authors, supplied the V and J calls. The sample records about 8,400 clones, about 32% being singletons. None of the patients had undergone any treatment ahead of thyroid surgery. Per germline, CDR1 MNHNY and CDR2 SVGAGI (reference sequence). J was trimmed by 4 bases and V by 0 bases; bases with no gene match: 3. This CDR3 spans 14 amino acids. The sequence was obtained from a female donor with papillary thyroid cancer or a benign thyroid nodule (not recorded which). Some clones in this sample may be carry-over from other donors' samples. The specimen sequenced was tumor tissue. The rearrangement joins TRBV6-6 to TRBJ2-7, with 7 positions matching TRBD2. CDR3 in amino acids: CASSYSGEGYEQYF. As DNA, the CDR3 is TGTGCCAGCAGTTACTCAGGGGAGGGATACGAGCAGTACTTC.